Sequencing of this TCR beta chain was carried out in a study of CD8 T cells in ankylosing spondylitis. Worth noting for this clonotype: Its target is unknown.

Study findings and constraints: Disease-linked clones were reportedly significantly enriched in matched ankylosing spondylitis synovial fluid. Blood of patients with ankylosing spondylitis appeared to be characterized by a TCR beta motif of 8 or 9 highly homologous variants. Disease-linked clones displayed a CD8+ phenotype and appeared relatively rarely in peripheral blood.

TCRdb re-analysed the 5' RACE reads in MiXCR, keeping a single row per CDR3 protein. The table has about 170,000 distinct CDR3 sequences, roughly 18% seen once. Trimming took off 5 bases at V and 3 bases at J, with 2 bases between the two ends. CDR1 and CDR2 (germline): SGHAT, FQNNGV. The CDR3 spans 12 residues. The sequenced sample consisted of blood, either unsorted or a sorted T cell fraction (not recorded which). The TCR sequence derives from a male donor with ankylosing spondylitis or in good health (not recorded which). The J gene is TRBJ1-6, the V gene TRBV11-2; D gene ambiguous. The DNA for the CDR3 is TGTGCCAGCAGCAGCTATAATTCACCCCTCCACTTT. This gives the protein CASSSYNSPLHF.